These 2 T cell receptor beta chains were all obtained from the same sample, sequenced in a study of Graves' ophthalmopathy and Graves' hyperthyroidism. The sequenced template was RNA, covering the TCR beta CDR3 region. The authors performed first-round RT-PCR with HTBI primers and then a second-round multiplex PCR. TCRdb analysed the multiplex PCR reads with MiXCR anew, one entry per CDR3 protein. The sample consists of 400,000 to 500,000 distinct CDR3 sequences, 21% of them appearing once. The sequenced sample consisted of peripheral blood. The origin of the receptors is a woman aged 18 to 35 with stable Graves' hyperthyroidism.

Only one count was recorded for this clonotype. The chain employs TRBV6-1 and TRBJ1-5, with 7 bases fitting TRBD1. J gave up 5 bases and V 4 bases, and 8 bases lay outside the gene matches. The CDR3 contains 15 residues. Germline V gene data show CDR1 as MNHNS and CDR2 as SASEGT. Written as DNA, the CDR3 is TGTGCCAGCAGTGGGTCGGGACAGCGTTATCAGCCCCAGCATTTT. It codes for CASSGSGQRYQPQHF.

Concerning this clonotype: This may stem from a read error, because a much larger clone lies one nucleotide away. This chain connects TRBV6-2 or TRBV6-3 to TRBJ2-7, with D hard to call. Trimming stripped 2 bases from V and 3 bases from J, with 11 bases between. This CDR3 spans 14 amino acids. Germline V gene lookup returns CDR1 MNHEY and CDR2 SVGEGT. CDR3: CASSYNRACYEQYF. The DNA for the CDR3 is TGTGCCAGCAGTTACAATCGGGCGTGCTACGAGCAGTACTTC.